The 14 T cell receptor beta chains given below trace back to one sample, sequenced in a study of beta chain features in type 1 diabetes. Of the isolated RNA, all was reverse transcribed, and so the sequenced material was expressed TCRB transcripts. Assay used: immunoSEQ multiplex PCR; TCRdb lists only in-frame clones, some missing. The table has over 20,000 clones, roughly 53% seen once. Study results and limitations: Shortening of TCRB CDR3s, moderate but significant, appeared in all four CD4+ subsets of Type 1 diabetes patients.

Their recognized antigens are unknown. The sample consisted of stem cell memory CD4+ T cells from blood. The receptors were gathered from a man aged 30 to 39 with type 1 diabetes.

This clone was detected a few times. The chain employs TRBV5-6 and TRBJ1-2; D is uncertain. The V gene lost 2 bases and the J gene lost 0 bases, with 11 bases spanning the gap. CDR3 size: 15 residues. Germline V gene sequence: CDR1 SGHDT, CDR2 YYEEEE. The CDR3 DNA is TGTGCCAGCAGCTTTCCCCAGCGATCTAACTATGGCTACACCTTC. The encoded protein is CASSFPQRSNYGYTF.

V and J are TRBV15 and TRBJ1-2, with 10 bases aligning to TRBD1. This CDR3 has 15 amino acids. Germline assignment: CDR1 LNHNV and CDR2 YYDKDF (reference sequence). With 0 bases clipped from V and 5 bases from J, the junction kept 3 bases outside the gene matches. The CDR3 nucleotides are TGTGCCACCAGCAGAGAGACGGGACAGGGGTATGGCTACACCTTC. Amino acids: CATSRETGQGYGYTF. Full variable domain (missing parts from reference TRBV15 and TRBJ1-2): DAMVIQNPRYQVTQFGKPVTLSCSQTLNHNVMYWYQQKSSQAPKLLFHYYDKDFNNEADTPDNFQSRRPNTSFCFLDIRSPGLGDTAMYLCATSRETGQGYGYTFGSGTRLTVV.

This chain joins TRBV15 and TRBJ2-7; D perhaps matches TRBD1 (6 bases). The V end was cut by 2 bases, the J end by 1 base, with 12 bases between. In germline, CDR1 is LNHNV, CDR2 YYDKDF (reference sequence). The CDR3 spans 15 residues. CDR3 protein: CATSRRTDGSYEQYF. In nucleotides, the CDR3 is TGTGCCACCAGCAGAAGGACAGACGGGTCCTACGAGCAGTACTTC.

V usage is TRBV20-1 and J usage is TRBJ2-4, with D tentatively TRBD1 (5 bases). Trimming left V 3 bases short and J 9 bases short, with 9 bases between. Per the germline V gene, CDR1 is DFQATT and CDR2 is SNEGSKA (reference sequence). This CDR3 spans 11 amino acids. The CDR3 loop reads CSARGPSIQYF. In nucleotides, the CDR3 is TGCAGTGCTAGGGGGCCGAGCATTCAGTACTTC.

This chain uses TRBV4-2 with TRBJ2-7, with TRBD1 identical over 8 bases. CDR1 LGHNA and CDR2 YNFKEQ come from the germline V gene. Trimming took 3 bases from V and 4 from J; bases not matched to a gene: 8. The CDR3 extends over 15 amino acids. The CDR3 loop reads CASSQDSQGAYEQYF. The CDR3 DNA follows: TGTGCCAGCAGCCAGGATTCCCAGGGGGCGTACGAGCAGTACTTC.

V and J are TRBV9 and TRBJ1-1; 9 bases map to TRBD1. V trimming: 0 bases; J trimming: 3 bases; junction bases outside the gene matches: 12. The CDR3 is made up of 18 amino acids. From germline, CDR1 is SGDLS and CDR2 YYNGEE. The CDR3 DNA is TGTGCCAGCAGCGTAGAGGGGACAGGGAAAAGGGCAGACACTGAAGCTTTCTTT. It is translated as CASSVEGTGKRADTEAFF.

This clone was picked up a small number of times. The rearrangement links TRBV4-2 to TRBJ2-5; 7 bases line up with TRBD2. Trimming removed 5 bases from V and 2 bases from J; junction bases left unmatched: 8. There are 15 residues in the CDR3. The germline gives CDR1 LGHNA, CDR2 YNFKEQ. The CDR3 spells CASSMLAAYQETQYF. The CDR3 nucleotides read TGTGCCAGCAGCATGCTAGCGGCCTATCAAGAGACCCAGTACTTC.

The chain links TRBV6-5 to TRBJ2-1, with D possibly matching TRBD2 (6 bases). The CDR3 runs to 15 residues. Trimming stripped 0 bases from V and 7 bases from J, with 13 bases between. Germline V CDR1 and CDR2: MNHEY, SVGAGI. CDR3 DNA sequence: TGTGCCAGCAGTTACTCGAAGGGTCGGGGGAATGAGCAGTTCTTC. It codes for CASSYSKGRGNEQFF.

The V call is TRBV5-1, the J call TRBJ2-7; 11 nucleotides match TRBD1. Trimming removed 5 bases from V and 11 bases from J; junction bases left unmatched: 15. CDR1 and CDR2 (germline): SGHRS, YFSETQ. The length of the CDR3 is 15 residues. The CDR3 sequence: CASRPYRDRGFAEYF. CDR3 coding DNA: TGCGCCAGCAGACCGTACCGGGACAGGGGGTTCGCGGAGTACTTC.

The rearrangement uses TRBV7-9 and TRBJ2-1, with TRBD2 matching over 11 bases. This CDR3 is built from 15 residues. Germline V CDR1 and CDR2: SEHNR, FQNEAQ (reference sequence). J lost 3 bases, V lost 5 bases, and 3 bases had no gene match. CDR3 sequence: CASSPGTSGYNEQFF. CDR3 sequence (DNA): TGTGCCAGCAGCCCAGGGACTAGCGGCTACAATGAGCAGTTCTTC.

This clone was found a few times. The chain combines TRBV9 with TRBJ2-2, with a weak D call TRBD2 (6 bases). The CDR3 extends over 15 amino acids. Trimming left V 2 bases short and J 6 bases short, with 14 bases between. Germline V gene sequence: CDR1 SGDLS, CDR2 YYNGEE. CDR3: CASSVRDLQAGELFF. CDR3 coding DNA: TGTGCCAGCAGCGTCCGGGACTTACAGGCCGGGGAGCTGTTTTTT.

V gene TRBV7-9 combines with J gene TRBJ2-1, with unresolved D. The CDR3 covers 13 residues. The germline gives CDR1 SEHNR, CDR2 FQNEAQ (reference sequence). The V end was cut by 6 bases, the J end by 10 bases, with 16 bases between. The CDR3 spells CASSLAGFGEQFF. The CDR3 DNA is TGTGCCAGCAGTCTGGCCGGTTTCGGGGAGCAGTTCTTC.

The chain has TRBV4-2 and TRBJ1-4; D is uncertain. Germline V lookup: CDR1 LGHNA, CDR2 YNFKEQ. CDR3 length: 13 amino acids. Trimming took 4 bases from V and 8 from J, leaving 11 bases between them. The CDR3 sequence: CASSPPEQEKLFF. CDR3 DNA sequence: TGTGCCAGCAGCCCCCCTGAACAGGAAAAACTGTTTTTT.

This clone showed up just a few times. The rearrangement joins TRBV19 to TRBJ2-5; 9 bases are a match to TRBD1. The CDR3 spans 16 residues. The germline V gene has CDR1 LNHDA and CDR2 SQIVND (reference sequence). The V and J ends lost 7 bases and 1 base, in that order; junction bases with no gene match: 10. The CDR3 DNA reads TGTGCCAGTACATCGGACAGGGGAAGGCCCCAAGAGACCCAGTACTTC. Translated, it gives CASTSDRGRPQETQYF.